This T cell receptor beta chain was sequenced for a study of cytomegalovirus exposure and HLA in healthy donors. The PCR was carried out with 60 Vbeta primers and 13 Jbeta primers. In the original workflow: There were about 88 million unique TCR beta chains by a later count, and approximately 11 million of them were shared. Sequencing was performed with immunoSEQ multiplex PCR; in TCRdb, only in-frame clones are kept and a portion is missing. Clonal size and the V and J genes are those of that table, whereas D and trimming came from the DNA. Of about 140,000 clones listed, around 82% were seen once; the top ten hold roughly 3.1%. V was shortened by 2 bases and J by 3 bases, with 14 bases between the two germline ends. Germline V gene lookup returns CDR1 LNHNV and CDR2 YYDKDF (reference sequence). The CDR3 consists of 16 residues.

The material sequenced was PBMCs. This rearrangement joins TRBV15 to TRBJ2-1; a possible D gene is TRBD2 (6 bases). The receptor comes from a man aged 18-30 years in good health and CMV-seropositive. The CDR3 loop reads CATSRLGDSYYNEQFF. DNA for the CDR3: TGTGCCACCAGCAGACTAGGGGACTCCTACTACAATGAGCAGTTCTTC.